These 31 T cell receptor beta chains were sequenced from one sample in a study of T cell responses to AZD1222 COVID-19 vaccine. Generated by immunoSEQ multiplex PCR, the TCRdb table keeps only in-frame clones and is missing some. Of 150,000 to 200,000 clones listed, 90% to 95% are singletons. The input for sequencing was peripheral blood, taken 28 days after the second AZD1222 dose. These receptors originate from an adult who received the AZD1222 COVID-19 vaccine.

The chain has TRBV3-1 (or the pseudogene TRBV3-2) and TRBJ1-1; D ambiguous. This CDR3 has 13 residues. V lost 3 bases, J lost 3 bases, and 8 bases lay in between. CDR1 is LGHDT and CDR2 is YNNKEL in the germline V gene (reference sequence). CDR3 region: CASSHRRYTEAFF. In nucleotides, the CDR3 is TGTGCCAGCAGCCATCGCAGATACACTGAAGCTTTCTTT.

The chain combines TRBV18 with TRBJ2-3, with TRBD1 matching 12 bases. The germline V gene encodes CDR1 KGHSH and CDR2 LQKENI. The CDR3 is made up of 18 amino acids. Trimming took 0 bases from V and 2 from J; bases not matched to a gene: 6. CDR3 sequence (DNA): TGTGCCAGCTCACCACCGGGACAGGGGGCGCGGGACACAGATACGCAGTATTTT. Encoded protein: CASSPPGQGARDTDTQYF.

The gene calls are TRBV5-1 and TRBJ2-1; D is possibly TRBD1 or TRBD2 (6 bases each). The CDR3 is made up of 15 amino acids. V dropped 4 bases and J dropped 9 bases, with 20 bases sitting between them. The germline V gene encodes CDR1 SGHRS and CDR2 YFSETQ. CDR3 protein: CASSVLQGGRREQFF. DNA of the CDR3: TGCGCCAGCAGCGTACTCCAAGGGGGGCGTCGTGAGCAGTTCTTC. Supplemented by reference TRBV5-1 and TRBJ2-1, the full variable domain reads KAGVTQTPRYLIKTRGQQVTLSCSPISGHRSVSWYQQTPGQGLQFLFEYFSETQRNKGNFPGRFSGRQFSNSRSEMNVSTLELGDSALYLCASSVLQGGRREQFFGPGTRLTVL.

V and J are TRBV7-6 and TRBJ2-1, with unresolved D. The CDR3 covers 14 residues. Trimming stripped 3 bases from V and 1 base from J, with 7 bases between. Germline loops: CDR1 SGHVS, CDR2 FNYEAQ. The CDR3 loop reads CASSLLGSYNEQFF. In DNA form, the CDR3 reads TGTGCCAGCAGCTTGTTGGGATCCTACAATGAGCAGTTCTTC.

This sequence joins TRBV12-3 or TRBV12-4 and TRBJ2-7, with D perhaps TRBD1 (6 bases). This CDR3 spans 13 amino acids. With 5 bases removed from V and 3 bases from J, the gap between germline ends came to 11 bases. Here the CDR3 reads CASSPGQIYEQYF. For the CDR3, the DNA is TGTGCCAGCAGTCCTGGACAGATCTACGAGCAGTACTTC.

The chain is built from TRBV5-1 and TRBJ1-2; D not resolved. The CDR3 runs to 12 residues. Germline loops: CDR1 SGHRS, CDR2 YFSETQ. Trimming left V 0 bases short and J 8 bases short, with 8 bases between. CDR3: CASSLDHDGYTF. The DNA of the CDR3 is TGCGCCAGCAGCTTGGACCACGACGGCTACACCTTC.

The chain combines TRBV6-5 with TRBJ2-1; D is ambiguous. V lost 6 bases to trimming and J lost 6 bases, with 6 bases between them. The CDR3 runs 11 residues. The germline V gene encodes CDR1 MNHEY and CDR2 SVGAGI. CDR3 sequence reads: CASRNSNEQFF. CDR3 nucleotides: TGTGCCAGCAGGAATTCCAATGAGCAGTTCTTC.

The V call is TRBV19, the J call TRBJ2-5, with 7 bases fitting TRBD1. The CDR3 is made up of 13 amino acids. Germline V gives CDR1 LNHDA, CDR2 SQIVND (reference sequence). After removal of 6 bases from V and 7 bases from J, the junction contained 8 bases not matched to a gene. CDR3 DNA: TGTGCCAGTAGCCCCACAGGGGACGGGACCCAGTACTTC. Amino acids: CASSPTGDGTQYF.

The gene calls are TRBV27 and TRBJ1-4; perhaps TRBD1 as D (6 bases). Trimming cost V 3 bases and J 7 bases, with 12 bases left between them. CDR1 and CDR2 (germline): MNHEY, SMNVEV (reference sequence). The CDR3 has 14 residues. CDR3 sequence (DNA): TGTGCCAGCAGTTTTGCGGGGGCCCCTGAAAAACTGTTTTTT. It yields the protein CASSFAGAPEKLFF.

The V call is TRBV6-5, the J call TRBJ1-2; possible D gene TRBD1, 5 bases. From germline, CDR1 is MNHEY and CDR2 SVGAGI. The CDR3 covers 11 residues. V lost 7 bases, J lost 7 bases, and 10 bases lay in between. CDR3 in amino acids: CASNGGSGYTF. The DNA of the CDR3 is TGTGCCAGCAATGGGGGGAGTGGCTACACCTTC.

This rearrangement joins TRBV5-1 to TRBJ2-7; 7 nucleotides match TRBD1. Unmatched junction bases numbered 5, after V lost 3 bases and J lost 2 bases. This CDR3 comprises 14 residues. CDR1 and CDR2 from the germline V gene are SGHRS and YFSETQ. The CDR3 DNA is TGCGCCAGCAGCTGGAGGCAGGGGGCCTACGAGCAGTACTTC. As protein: CASSWRQGAYEQYF.

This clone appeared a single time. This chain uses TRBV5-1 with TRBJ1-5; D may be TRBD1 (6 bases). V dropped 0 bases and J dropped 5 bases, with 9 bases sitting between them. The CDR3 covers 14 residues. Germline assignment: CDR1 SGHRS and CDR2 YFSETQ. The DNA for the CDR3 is TGCGCCAGCAGCTTGGATGCAGGGGATCAGCCCCAGCATTTT. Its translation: CASSLDAGDQPQHF. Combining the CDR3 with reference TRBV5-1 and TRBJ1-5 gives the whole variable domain KAGVTQTPRYLIKTRGQQVTLSCSPISGHRSVSWYQQTPGQGLQFLFEYFSETQRNKGNFPGRFSGRQFSNSRSEMNVSTLELGDSALYLCASSLDAGDQPQHFGDGTRLSIL.

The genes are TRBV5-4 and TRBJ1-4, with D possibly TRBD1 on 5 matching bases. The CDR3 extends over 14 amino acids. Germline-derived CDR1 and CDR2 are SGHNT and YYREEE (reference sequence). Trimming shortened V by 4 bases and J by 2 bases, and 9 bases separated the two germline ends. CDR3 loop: CASSHGGTNEKLFF. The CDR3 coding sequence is TGTGCCAGCAGCCACGGGGGGACTAATGAAAAACTGTTTTTT.

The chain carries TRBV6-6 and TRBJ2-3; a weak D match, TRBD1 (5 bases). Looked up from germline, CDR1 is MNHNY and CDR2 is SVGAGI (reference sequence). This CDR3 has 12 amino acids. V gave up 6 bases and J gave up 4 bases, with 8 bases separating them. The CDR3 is CASSEGADTQYF. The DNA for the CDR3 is TGTGCCAGCAGCGAAGGGGCAGATACGCAGTATTTT.

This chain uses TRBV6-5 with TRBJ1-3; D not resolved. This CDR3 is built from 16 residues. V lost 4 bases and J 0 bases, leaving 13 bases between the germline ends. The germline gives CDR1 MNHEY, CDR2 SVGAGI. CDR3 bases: TGTGCCAGCAGTTCTCCGGCGGCAAGCTCTGGAAACACCATATATTTT. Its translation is CASSSPAASSGNTIYF.

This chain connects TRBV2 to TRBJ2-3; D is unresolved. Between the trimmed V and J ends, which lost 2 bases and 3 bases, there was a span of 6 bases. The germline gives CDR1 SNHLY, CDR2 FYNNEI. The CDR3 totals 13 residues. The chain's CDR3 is CASSEQPTDTQYF. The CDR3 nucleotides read TGTGCCAGCAGTGAACAGCCGACAGATACGCAGTATTTT.

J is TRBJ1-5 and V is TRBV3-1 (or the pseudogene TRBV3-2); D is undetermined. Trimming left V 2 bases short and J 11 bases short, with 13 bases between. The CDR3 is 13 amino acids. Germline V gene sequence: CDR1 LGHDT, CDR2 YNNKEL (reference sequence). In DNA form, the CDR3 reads TGTGCCAGCAGCCAAAACCCAACTGGGTCCCAGCATTTT. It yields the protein CASSQNPTGSQHF.

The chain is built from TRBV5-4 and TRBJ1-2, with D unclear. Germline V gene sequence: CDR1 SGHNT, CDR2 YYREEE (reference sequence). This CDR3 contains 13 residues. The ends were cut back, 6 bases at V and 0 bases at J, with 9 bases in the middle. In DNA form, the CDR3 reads TGTGCCAGCAAGCCGGCAGCTAACTATGGCTACACCTTC. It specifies CASKPAANYGYTF.

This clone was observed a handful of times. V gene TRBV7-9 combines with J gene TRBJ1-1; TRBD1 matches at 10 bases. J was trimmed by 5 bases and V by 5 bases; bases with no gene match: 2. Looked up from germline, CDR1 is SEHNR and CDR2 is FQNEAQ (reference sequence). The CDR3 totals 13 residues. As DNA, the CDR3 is TGTGCCAGCAGCCCGGGACAGGGGACTGAAGCTTTCTTT. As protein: CASSPGQGTEAFF.

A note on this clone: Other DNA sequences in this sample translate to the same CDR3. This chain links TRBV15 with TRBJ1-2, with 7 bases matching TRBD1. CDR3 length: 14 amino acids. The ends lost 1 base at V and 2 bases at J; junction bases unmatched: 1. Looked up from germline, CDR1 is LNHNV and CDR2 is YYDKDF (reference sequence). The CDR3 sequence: CATSRGQGNYGYTF. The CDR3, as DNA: TGTGCCACCAGCAGAGGACAGGGCAACTATGGCTACACCTTC.

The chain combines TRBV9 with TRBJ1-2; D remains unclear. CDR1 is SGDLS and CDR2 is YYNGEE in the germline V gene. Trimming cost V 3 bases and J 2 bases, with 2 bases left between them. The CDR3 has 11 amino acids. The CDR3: CASSGNYGYTF. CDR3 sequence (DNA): TGTGCCAGCAGCGGGAACTATGGCTACACCTTC.

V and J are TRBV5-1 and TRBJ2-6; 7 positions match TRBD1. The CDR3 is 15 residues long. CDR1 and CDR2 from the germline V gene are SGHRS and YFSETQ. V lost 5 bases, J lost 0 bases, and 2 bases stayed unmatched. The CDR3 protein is CASRRDSSGANVLTF. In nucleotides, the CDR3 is TGCGCCAGCAGACGGGACAGCTCTGGGGCCAACGTCCTGACTTTC. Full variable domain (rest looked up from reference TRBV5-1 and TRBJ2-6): KAGVTQTPRYLIKTRGQQVTLSCSPISGHRSVSWYQQTPGQGLQFLFEYFSETQRNKGNFPGRFSGRQFSNSRSEMNVSTLELGDSALYLCASRRDSSGANVLTFGAGSRLTVL.

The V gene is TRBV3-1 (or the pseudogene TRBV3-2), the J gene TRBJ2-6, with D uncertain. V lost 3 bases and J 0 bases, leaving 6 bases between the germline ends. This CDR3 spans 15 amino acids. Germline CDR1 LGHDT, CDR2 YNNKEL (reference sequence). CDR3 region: CASSQDLSGANVLTF. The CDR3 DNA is TGTGCCAGCAGCCAGGACCTCTCTGGGGCCAACGTCCTGACTTTC.

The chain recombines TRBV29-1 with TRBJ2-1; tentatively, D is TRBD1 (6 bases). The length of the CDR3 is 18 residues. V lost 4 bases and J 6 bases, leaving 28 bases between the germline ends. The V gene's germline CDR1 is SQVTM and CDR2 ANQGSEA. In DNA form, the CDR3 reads TGCAGCGTTGGGTTTACAGGGTTCGATAGGCTAATGGTCAATGAGCAGTTCTTC. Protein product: CSVGFTGFDRLMVNEQFF.

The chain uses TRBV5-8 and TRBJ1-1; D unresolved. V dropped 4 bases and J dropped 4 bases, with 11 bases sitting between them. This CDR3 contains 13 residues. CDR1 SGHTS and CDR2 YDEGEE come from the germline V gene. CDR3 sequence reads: CASSTQRGTEAFF. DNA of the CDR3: TGTGCCAGCAGCACACAGCGGGGCACTGAAGCTTTCTTT.

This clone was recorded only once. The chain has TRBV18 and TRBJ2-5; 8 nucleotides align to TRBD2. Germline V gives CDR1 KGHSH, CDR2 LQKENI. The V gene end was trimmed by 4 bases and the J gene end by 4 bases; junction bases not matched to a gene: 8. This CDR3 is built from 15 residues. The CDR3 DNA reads TGTGCCAGCTCACAGTTCCGGGGGGGTTCAGAGACCCAGTACTTC. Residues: CASSQFRGGSETQYF.

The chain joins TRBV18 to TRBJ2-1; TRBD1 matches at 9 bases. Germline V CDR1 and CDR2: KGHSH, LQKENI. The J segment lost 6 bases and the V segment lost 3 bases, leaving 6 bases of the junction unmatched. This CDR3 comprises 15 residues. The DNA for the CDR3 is TGTGCCAGCTCACCTATGGGGACAGGGATCAATGAGCAGTTCTTC. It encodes CASSPMGTGINEQFF.

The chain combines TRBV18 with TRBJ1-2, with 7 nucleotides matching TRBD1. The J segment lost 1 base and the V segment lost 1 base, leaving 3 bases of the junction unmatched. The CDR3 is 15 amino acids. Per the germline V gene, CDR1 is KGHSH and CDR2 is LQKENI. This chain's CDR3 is CASSPRDSLNYGYTF. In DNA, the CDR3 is TGTGCCAGCTCACCACGGGACAGCCTTAACTATGGCTACACCTTC.

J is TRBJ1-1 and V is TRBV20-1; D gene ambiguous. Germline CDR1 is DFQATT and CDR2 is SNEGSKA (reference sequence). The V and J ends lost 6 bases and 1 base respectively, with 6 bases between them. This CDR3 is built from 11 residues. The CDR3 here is CSASTNTEAFF. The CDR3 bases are TGCAGTGCATCGACGAACACTGAAGCTTTCTTT.

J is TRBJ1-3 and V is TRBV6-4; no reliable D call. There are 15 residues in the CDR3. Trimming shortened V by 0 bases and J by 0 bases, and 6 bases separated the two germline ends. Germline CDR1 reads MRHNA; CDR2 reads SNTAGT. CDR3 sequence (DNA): TGTGCCAGCAGTGACTCCATCTTCTCTGGAAACACCATATATTTT. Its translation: CASSDSIFSGNTIYF.

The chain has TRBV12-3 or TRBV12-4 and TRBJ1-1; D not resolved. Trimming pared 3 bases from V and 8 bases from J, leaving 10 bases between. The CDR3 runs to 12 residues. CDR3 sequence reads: CASSFVQPEAFF. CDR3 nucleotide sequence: TGTGCCAGCAGTTTCGTTCAGCCCGAAGCTTTCTTT.